The TCR beta chain under discussion was sequenced for a study of tumor-infiltrating lymphocytes in primary liver carcinoma (dated by TCRdb to about 2017). General notes on the study: Hepatocellular carcinoma (four) or combined HCC and intrahepatic cholangiocarcinoma (one) was present in the five patients, who were three men and two women aged 30 to 69 years. Each sample produced roughly 3.65 to 7.5 million productive TCRbeta reads, and read depth showed no significant difference between tissue types. High reproducibility was observed for the technical replicate repertoires, with mean shared-clone rates around 0.9 and correlation coefficients above 0.98. TCRbeta repertoire sequencing, expression microarrays and whole-exome sequencing were combined in the study across five regions of each liver tumor, with adjacent normal tissue and blood also included. A total of 35 or so specimens from 5 patients went through TCRbeta repertoire sequencing, namely 25 tumor regions, 5 adjacent noncancerous liver tissues and 5 peripheral blood samples. The tumors of the five patients were staged as T1-T3 N0M0, with maximum diameters ranging from roughly 4.2 to 10 cm. Study-wide conclusions, independent of this receptor: Consistent with antigen-driven expansion, pairs of tumor regions showed higher repertoire overlap (mean around 36%) than either tumor-adjacent pairs (around 17%) or tumor-blood pairs (approximately 15%). Bulk unsorted samples precluded comparing CD4+ and CD8+ T cell repertoires. Compared with blood, tumors had a significantly larger share of the repertoire taken up by the top 250 clones (p = 0.039). Because sequencing covered only the TCR beta chain and unpaired alpha chains were not captured, true repertoire diversity is likely underestimated. Only five patients were included in the study, and the authors note that the findings should be validated in a larger study.

This clonotype was observed at least ten times. Its antigen is unknown. Base qualities are not recorded, but no much larger clone differs from it by a single base. Using a constant-region primer and ProtoScript II reverse transcriptase, TCRbeta-specific cDNA was reverse-transcribed from around 520 ng total RNA. Construction of the TCRbeta libraries relied on three nested rounds of multiplex PCR, following a slightly modified ARM-PCR procedure. Each of the first two PCR rounds ran for approximately 10 cycles using multiplex TRBV1-TRBV30 forward primers together with a Cbeta reverse primer. Sample barcodes and Illumina adapters were added in a final 25-cycle PCR using Deep VentR polymerase. Amplicons of 200-500 bp were gel-purified with a QIAquick gel extraction kit before sequencing. TCRbeta amplicons were sequenced on an Illumina HiSeq 2500 with 250-bp paired-end reads. Processing in the source paper ran as follows. Trimmomatic v0.33 was used to quality-trim the reads, and FLASH v1.2.11 was used to merge paired reads so that full CDR3 sequences could be recovered. MiGEC v1.2.1b assigned V, D and J germline segments to the rearranged TCRbeta sequences. Clonotype statistics and Shannon-Wiener diversity indices were calculated with VDJtools v1.0.0. Except for diversity analysis, only the 250 most abundant clonotypes of each sample were used in subsequent analyses to reduce sampling bias. TCRdb's own reprocessing of the public reads used fastp at Q25 and MiXCR and kept productive beta chains. Every CDR3 protein is listed once, alongside the most common genes and DNA of its rows. For this entry, the V and J calls and clone size follow TCRdb and not the study's own pipeline. Recorded for this sample are 95,000 to 150,000 distinct CDR3 sequences; around 65% of them occurred a single time. The ten largest clonotypes hold 7.5% to 10% of the sample.

V lost 2 bases and J lost 1 base, and the count of bases not matched to a germline gene is 4. In the germline V gene, CDR1 corresponds to MGHRA and CDR2 to YSYEKL. From the cysteine up to the phenylalanine, the CDR3 has a length of 17 residues. Only CDR3 DNA is held: 51 bases, read in frame from base 1. Total RNA and DNA were co-extracted without cell sorting from around 20-30 mg of bulk tissue using the AllPrep DNA/RNA mini kit. Between late 2015 and early 2016, roughly 5 patients in China with histopathologically diagnosed primary liver carcinoma had their tumors surgically resected. Chronic HBV infection was present in the patients, and the patients were treatment-naive at sampling. Pieces of fresh tumor and adjacent tissue were cut in half, with one half kept in RNAlater at -80 degrees C and the other half sent for histology.

The chain joins TRBV4-1 to TRBJ2-3; a stretch of 12 junction bases matches TRBD2. This clonotype was sampled from a woman between 55 and 75 years old with primary liver carcinoma and hepatitis B virus infection. The specimen sequenced was tumor-adjacent normal liver tissue. The sequenced DNA: TGCGCCAGCAGCCAAACGGCTAGCGGGAGGGGCACAGATACGCAGTATTTT. This yields the protein CASSQTASGRGTDTQYF.